This T cell receptor beta chain was sequenced for a study of blood T cell repertoires in COVID-19. Across the whole study: Specimens from acute and convalescent COVID-19 originated in the United States, Italy and Spain.

The CDR3 is made up of 13 amino acids. Germline CDR1 MGHDK, CDR2 SYGVNS. The germline V and J ends were trimmed by 5 bases and 1 base, with 6 bases remaining between them. Sequencing was performed with immunoSEQ multiplex PCR; in TCRdb, only in-frame clones are kept and a portion is missing. The data hold roughly 100,000 clones, with roughly 80% observed a single time. The TCR comes from an elderly woman with acute or convalescent COVID-19. The chain recombines TRBV25-1 with TRBJ1-5; D gene ambiguous. The source material was peripheral blood. As DNA, the CDR3 is TGTGCCAGCAGTCCCCAGAGCAATCAGCCCCAGCATTTT. Amino acid sequence: CASSPQSNQPQHF.